Listed below are T cell receptor beta chains from one sample, sequenced in a study of T-cell memory formation after mild COVID-19. TCRdb reanalysed the 5' RACE reads using MiXCR and keeps one entry per CDR3 protein. The sample contains almost 550,000 distinct CDR3 sequences, about a fifth of which appear only once. Sequenced: PBMCs or a T cell subset sorted from them (not recorded which). These receptors all come from an adult woman who had mild COVID-19 (a few samples of this study predate the infection). Cell type and time point are not known. Both conserved end residues are part of each CDR3. D genes are given only for firm matches. For some rows the clone size is stated as once, few or many, or as a class when expanded; others skip it.

d_call j_call cdr3_length v_call clone_size cdr3_nt cdr3_aa
- TRBJ2-1 21 TRBV9 - TGTGCCAGCAGCCACCCGGGTTCCGGAGACCTCTCGGATGGCTCCTACAATGAGCAGTTCTTC CASSHPGSGDLSDGSYNEQFF
- TRBJ1-1 14 TRBV5-6 - TGTGCCAGCAGCTTGTCCCCAGGGAAAACTGAAGCTTTCTTT CASSLSPGKTEAFF
- TRBJ2-3 11 TRBV5-1 - TGCGCCAGCAGCTCCCTCGGGACGCAGTATTTT CASSSLGTQYF
- TRBJ1-1 11 TRBV29-1 once TGCAGCGTTGAAGATAGGACTGAAGCTTTCTTT CSVEDRTEAFF
- TRBJ2-1 13 TRBV7-2 few TGTGCCAGCAGCTCCCTGCCTCGGGTTGAGCAGTTCTTC CASSSLPRVEQFF
TRBD1 TRBJ2-1 14 TRBV20-1 - TGCAGTGGGTCGACAGGGAGCTCCTACAATGAGCAGTTCTTC CSGSTGSSYNEQFF
TRBD2 TRBJ2-7 15 TRBV20-1 few TGCAGTGCTAGAGATCTGGGGACTAGCCACCACGAGCAGTACTTC CSARDLGTSHHEQYF
- TRBJ2-4 13 TRBV19 - TGTGCCAGTAGGAGGAGGGAATCAGACATTCAGTACTTC CASRRRESDIQYF
- TRBJ1-1 13 TRBV18 few TGTGCCAGCTCAGCAGGGGTGGGGACTGAAGCTTTCTTT CASSAGVGTEAFF
- TRBJ1-3 13 TRBV12-3/TRBV12-4 few TGTGCCAGCAGCGGGACAATCGGAAACACCATATATTTT CASSGTIGNTIYF
TRBD1 TRBJ2-1 16 TRBV7-6 - TGTGCCAGCAGCCCCCGAGTAGCGCAGGGGGCAAATGAGCAGTTCTTC CASSPRVAQGANEQFF
TRBD2 TRBJ2-5 14 TRBV9 few TGTGCCAGCAGCGTATCGAGCGGGAGGGAGACCCAGTACTTC CASSVSSGRETQYF
TRBD1 TRBJ2-3 16 TRBV20-1 - TGCAGTGCCAAACTCACCGGGACAGGAGGTTCAGATACGCAGTATTTT CSAKLTGTGGSDTQYF
TRBD2 TRBJ2-1 14 TRBV7-9 - TGTGCCAGCAGCCTAGCGGGAGGGAGAGGTGAGCAGTTCTTC CASSLAGGRGEQFF
- TRBJ1-4 13 TRBV10-3 many TGTGCCATCAGTGAGCCGAGGCGTGAAAAACTGTTTTTT CAISEPRREKLFF
TRBD1 TRBJ1-4 12 TRBV6-5 - TGTGCCAGCAGTTACGCGAGGGACAGCAATTCTTTT CASSYARDSNSF
TRBD1 TRBJ2-1 17 TRBV7-2 many TGTGCCAGCTCCCGGGACAGGGGGCAATCGGGCTACAATGAGCAGTTCTTC CASSRDRGQSGYNEQFF
- TRBJ2-1 12 TRBV11-2 few TGTGCCAGCATGACAGCCAACAATGAGCAGTTCTTC CASMTANNEQFF
- TRBJ1-2 13 TRBV27 few TGTGCCAGCAGTTTATTAGGAGTGGATGGCTACACCTTC CASSLLGVDGYTF
TRBD2 TRBJ2-1 15 TRBV9 - TGTGCCAGCAGCGTACTGTCGGGGGGGCCCAATGAGCAGTTCTTC CASSVLSGGPNEQFF
- TRBJ2-7 15 TRBV20-1 - TGCAGTGCTAGAGATCTCGGGGGGCCACCCTACGAGCAGTACTTC CSARDLGGPPYEQYF
TRBD2 TRBJ2-5 15 TRBV9 few TGTGCCAGCAGCGGAATTAGCGGGAGCACGGAGACCCAGTACTTC CASSGISGSTETQYF
TRBD1 TRBJ2-2 17 TRBV12-3/TRBV12-4 - TGTGCCAGCAGTAGACCAACCGGGACAGTGAACACCGGGGAGCTGTTTTTT CASSRPTGTVNTGELFF
TRBD1 TRBJ1-5 14 TRBV20-1 few TGCAGTGCTAGATCAGGGGGCAGGTGGCAGCCCCAGCATTTT CSARSGGRWQPQHF
TRBD1 TRBJ1-5 13 TRBV6-6 - TGTGCCGAGGGGGCAGGGGTCAATCAGCCCCAGCATTTT CAEGAGVNQPQHF
- TRBJ2-7 11 TRBV10-3 few TGTGCCATCACACGTGGAGGAGAGCAGTACTTC CAITRGGEQYF
- TRBJ1-3 19 TRBV4-1 medium-sized TGCGCCAGCAGCCAGGATCTCAGTTTGGGCCCGGACTCTGGAAACACCATATATTTT CASSQDLSLGPDSGNTIYF
- TRBJ1-1 14 TRBV4-1 few TGCGCCAGCAGCCAATCCGACGGCAACACTGAAGCTTTCTTT CASSQSDGNTEAFF
- TRBJ1-1 15 TRBV3-1 - TGTGCCAGCAGCCAAGATTCTCGTTGGGAGCCTGAAGCTTTCTTT CASSQDSRWEPEAFF
- TRBJ2-1 16 TRBV6-2/TRBV6-3 few TGTGCCAGCAAGAATGTGCCGGGGGGCACCTACAATGAGCAGTTCTTC CASKNVPGGTYNEQFF
- TRBJ1-1 15 TRBV6-2/TRBV6-3 - TGTGCCAGCAGTAAAGGGACCCTTATGAACACTGAAGCTTTCTTT CASSKGTLMNTEAFF
- TRBJ1-1 14 TRBV20-1 - TGCAGTGCTAGAGATCCCGGGGGGAACACTGAAGCTTTCTTT CSARDPGGNTEAFF
- TRBJ2-4 15 TRBV21-1 - TGTGCCAGCAGCAAAGGGGGGTTAGCCAAAAACATTCAGTACTTC CASSKGGLAKNIQYF
- TRBJ2-2 14 TRBV6-5 few TGTGCCAGCAGTTTGGCAGGGGGGTCCGGGGAGCTGTTTTTT CASSLAGGSGELFF
TRBD1 TRBJ1-5 13 TRBV6-2/TRBV6-3 - TGTGCCAGCAACCCGACAGGGCATCAGCCCCAGCATTTT CASNPTGHQPQHF
TRBD2 TRBJ2-3 16 TRBV4-3 - TGCGCCAGCAGCCGACTCCTAGCGGGAAGCACAGATACGCAGTATTTT CASSRLLAGSTDTQYF
TRBD2 TRBJ2-1 17 TRBV11-2 few TGTGCCAGCAGCCCATCCGGGACTAGCGGGATATACAATGAGCAGTTCTTC CASSPSGTSGIYNEQFF
TRBD2 TRBJ2-2 17 TRBV6-2/TRBV6-3 - TGTGCCAGCAGTTACTGGACTAGCGGGAGGTTCATCGGGGAGCTGTTTTTT CASSYWTSGRFIGELFF
TRBD1 TRBJ2-2 17 TRBV5-4 once TGTGCCAGCAGCTCGAGAGAGGGGGCAAGAGGGACCGGGGAGCTGTTTTTT CASSSREGARGTGELFF
- TRBJ2-2 12 TRBV25-1 - TGTGCCAGCAGTGACGGGACCGGGGAGCTGTTTTTT CASSDGTGELFF
TRBD2 TRBJ2-7 15 TRBV7-9 - TGTGCCAGCAGCGCCCGACTAGCGAGGACTTCCGAGCAGTACTTC CASSARLARTSEQYF
- TRBJ2-1 14 TRBV10-2 - TGCGCCAGTCGTTTCACGGGGGCCTACAATGAGCAGTTCTTC CASRFTGAYNEQFF
- TRBJ2-1 13 TRBV12-3/TRBV12-4 few TGTGCCAGCAGTTCGGCTCGGCGTAATGAGCAGTTCTTC CASSSARRNEQFF
- TRBJ1-1 15 TRBV3-1 - TGTGCCAGCAACCTGGGCCCGGGTAGGAACACTGAAGCTTTCTTT CASNLGPGRNTEAFF
- TRBJ1-5 15 TRBV7-8 few TGTGCCAGCAGGCCCACAGGGTCGGGAAATCAGCCCCAGCATTTT CASRPTGSGNQPQHF
- TRBJ1-6 14 TRBV20-1 few TGCAGTGCTAGAGATTTGGGGGACAATTCACCCCTCCACTTT CSARDLGDNSPLHF
- TRBJ2-1 15 TRBV6-5 few TGTGCCAGCAGTACCGACAGGGAGGACCTCAATGAGCAGTTCTTC CASSTDREDLNEQFF
TRBD1 TRBJ2-7 13 TRBV27 few TGTGCCAGCGGACAGGGGGTTGTCTACGAGCAGTACTTC CASGQGVVYEQYF
TRBD2 TRBJ2-5 15 TRBV6-1 - TGTGCCAGCAGTGATGACCTAGCGGTCCAAGAGACCCAGTACTTC CASSDDLAVQETQYF
- TRBJ2-7 16 TRBV21-1 - TGTGCCAGCAGCAAAAACAGGGGGCGAACTCGGTACGAGCAGTACTTC CASSKNRGRTRYEQYF
- TRBJ1-2 15 TRBV7-9 few TGTGCCAGCAGCCTAAGTAAGAAGGGGAACTATGGCTACACCTTC CASSLSKKGNYGYTF
TRBD2 TRBJ2-3 16 TRBV18 - TGTGCCAGCTCACCACAACTAGCGGGAGGGGCAGATACGCAGTATTTT CASSPQLAGGADTQYF
TRBD2 TRBJ2-1 17 TRBV9 - TGTGCCAGCAGCGTAGGTTATGGGACTAGCGGGAGCAATGAGCAGTTCTTC CASSVGYGTSGSNEQFF
TRBD1 TRBJ2-7 16 TRBV25-1 - TGTGCCAGCAGTGAATCCGGGACAGGGAGCTCCTACGAGCAGTACTTC CASSESGTGSSYEQYF
- TRBJ2-3 13 TRBV5-5 few TGTGCCAGCAGCTTGTCGGTGGTTAATACGCAGTATTTT CASSLSVVNTQYF
- TRBJ2-5 12 TRBV3-1 many TGTGCCAGCAGCCAGCGACGGGAGACCCAGTACTTC CASSQRRETQYF
- TRBJ1-1 16 TRBV6-6 few TGTGCCAGCAGTTACTCCGTTGGACAGATGAACACTGAAGCTTTCTTT CASSYSVGQMNTEAFF
TRBD1 TRBJ1-2 17 TRBV14 - TGTGCCAGCAGCCCGAACAGGGGGCGTCTAGCTGACTATGGCTACACCTTC CASSPNRGRLADYGYTF
- TRBJ1-1 14 TRBV18 many TGTGCCAGCTCCCCTATGGACGGGAACACTGAAGCTTTCTTT CASSPMDGNTEAFF
TRBD1 TRBJ2-5 15 TRBV24-1 - TGTGCCACCAGTGATTTAGGTACAGGGGAGGAGACCCAGTACTTC CATSDLGTGEETQYF